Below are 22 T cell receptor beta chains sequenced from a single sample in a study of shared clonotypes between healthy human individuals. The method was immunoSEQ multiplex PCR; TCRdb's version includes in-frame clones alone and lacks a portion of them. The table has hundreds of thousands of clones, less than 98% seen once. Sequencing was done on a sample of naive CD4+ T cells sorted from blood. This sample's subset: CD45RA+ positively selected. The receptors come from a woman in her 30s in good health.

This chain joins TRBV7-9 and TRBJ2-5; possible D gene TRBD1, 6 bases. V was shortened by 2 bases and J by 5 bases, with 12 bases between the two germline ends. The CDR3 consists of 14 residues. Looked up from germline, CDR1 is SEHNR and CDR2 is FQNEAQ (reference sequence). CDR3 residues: CASSLNRDWETQYF. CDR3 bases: TGTGCCAGCAGCTTAAACAGGGATTGGGAGACCCAGTACTTC. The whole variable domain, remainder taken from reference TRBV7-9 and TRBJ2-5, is DTGVSQNPRHKITKRGQNVTFRCDPISEHNRLYWYRQTLGQGPEFLTYFQNEAQLEKSRLLSDRFSAERPKGSFSTLEIQRTEQGDSAMYLCASSLNRDWETQYFGPGTRLLVL.

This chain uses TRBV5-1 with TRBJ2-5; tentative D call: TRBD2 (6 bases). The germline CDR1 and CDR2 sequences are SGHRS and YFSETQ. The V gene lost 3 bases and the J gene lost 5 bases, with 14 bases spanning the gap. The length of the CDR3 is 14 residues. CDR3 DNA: TGCGCCAGCAGCTCGGGAGTCGGTACCGAGACCCAGTACTTC. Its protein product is CASSSGVGTETQYF.

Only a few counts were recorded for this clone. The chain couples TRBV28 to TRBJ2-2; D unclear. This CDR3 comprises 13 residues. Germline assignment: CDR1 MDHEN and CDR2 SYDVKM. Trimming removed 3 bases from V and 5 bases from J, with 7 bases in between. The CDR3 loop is CASSLEGTGELFF. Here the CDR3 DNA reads TGTGCCAGCAGTTTGGAAGGGACCGGGGAGCTGTTTTTT.

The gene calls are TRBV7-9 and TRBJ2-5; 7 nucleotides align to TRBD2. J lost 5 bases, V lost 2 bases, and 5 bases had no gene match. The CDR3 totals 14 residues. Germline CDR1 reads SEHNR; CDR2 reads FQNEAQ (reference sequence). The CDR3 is CASSLTSVGETQYF. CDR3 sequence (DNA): TGTGCCAGCAGCTTAACTAGCGTTGGGGAGACCCAGTACTTC.

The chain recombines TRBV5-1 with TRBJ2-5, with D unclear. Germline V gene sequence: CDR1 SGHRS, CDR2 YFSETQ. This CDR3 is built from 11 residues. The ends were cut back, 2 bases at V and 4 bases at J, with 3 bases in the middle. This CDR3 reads CASSFTETQYF. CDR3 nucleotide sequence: TGCGCCAGCAGCTTCACAGAGACCCAGTACTTC.

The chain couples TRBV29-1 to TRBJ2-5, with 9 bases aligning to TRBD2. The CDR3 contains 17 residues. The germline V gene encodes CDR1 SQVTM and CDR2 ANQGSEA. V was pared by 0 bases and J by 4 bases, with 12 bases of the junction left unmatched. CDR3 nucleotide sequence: TGCAGCGTTGAAGATCCGCAGACTAGCGGTATCCTAGAGACCCAGTACTTC. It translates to CSVEDPQTSGILETQYF. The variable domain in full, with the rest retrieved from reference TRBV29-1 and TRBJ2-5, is SAVISQKPSRDICQRGTSLTIQCQVDSQVTMMFWYRQQPGQSLTLIATANQGSEATYESGFVIDKFPISRPNLTFSTLTVSNMSPEDSSIYLCSVEDPQTSGILETQYFGPGTRLLVL.

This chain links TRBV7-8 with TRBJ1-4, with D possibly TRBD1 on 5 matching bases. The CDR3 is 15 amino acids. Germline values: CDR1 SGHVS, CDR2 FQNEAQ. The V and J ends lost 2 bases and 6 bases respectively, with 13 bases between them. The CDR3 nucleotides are TGTGCCAGCAGCTTAAGAGGGGTGACTTATGAAAAACTGTTTTTT. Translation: CASSLRGVTYEKLFF.

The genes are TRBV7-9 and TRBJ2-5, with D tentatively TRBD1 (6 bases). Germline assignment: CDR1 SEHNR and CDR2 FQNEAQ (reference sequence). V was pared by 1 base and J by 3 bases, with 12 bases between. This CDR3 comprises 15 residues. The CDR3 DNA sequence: TGTGCCAGCAGCTTAGGGGACACCCGCGAAGAGACCCAGTACTTC. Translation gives CASSLGDTREETQYF.

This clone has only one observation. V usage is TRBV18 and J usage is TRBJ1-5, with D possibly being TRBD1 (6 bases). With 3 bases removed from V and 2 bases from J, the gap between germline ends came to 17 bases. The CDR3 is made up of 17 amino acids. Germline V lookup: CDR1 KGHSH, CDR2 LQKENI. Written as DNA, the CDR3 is TGTGCCAGCTCACCTTCTATCCTTGAGGGGGGCAATCAGCCCCAGCATTTT. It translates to CASSPSILEGGNQPQHF.

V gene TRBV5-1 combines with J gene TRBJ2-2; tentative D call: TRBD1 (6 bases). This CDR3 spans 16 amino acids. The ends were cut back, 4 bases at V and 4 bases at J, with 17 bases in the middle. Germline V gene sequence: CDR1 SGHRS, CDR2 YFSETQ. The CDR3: CASSPPERGTTGELFF. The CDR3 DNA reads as TGCGCCAGCAGCCCGCCCGAAAGGGGGACCACCGGGGAGCTGTTTTTT.

CDR3 coding DNA: TGTGCCAGCAGCTTCAGGGTCGGGGATACGCAGTATTTT. Its protein product is CASSFRVGDTQYF. V usage is TRBV11-3 and J usage is TRBJ2-3, with a tentative D call TRBD1 (5 bases). The germline V gene encodes CDR1 SGHNT and CDR2 YENEEA. CDR3 length equals 13 residues. V lost 3 bases to trimming and J lost 6 bases, with 10 bases between them. The complete variable domain, with remaining parts taken from reference TRBV11-3 and TRBJ2-3, reads EAGVVQSPRYKIIEKKQPVAFWCNPISGHNTLYWYLQNLGQGPELLIRYENEEAVDDSQLPKDRFSAERLKGVDSTLKIQPAELGDSAVYLCASSFRVGDTQYFGPGTRLTVL.

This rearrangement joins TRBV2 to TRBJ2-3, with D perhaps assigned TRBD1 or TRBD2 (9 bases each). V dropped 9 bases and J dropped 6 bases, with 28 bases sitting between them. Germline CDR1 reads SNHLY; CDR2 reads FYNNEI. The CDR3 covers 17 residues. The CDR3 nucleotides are TGTGCCAGAAGGACAGGGGAAGGTAGCGGGGGACCTGATACGCAGTATTTT. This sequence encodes CARRTGEGSGGPDTQYF. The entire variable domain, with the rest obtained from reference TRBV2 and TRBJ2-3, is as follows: EPEVTQTPSHQVTQMGQEVILRCVPISNHLYFYWYRQILGQKVEFLVSFYNNEISEKSEIFDDQFSVERPDGSNFTLKIRSTKLEDSAMYFCARRTGEGSGGPDTQYFGPGTRLTVL.

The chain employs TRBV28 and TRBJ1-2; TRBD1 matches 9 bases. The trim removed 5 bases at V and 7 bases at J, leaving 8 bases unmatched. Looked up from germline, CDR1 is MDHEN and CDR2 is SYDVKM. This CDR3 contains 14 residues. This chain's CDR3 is CASSPGTGLFGYTF. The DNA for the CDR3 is TGTGCCAGCAGTCCCGGGACAGGGTTGTTTGGCTACACCTTC.

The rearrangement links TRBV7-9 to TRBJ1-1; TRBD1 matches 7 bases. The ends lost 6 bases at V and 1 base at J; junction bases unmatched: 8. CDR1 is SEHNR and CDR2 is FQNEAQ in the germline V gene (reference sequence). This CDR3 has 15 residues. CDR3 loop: CASSPNRGRNTEAFF. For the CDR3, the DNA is TGTGCCAGCAGTCCTAACAGGGGCCGGAACACTGAAGCTTTCTTT. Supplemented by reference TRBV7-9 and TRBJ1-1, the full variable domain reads DTGVSQNPRHKITKRGQNVTFRCDPISEHNRLYWYRQTLGQGPEFLTYFQNEAQLEKSRLLSDRFSAERPKGSFSTLEIQRTEQGDSAMYLCASSPNRGRNTEAFFGQGTRLTVV.

CDR3 bases: TGCGCCAGCAGCTTGGGAGGACTAGCGGGAGTCTCAGATACGCAGTATTTT. It yields the protein CASSLGGLAGVSDTQYF. The rearrangement uses TRBV5-1 and TRBJ2-3; 13 bases line up with TRBD2. CDR3 length: 17 amino acids. Germline lookup yields CDR1 SGHRS and CDR2 YFSETQ. The trim removed 0 bases at V and 4 bases at J, leaving 5 bases unmatched.

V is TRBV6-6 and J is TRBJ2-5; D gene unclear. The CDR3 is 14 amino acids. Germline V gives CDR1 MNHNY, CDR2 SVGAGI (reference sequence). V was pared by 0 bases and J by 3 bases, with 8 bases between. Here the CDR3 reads CASSYSDGEETQYF. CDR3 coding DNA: TGTGCCAGCAGTTACTCGGACGGTGAAGAGACCCAGTACTTC.

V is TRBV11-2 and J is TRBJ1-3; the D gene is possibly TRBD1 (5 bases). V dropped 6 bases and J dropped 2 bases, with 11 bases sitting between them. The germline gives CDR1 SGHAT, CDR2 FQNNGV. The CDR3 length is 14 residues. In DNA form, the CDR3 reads TGTGCCAGCAGTCAAGGGACGCCTGGAAACACCATATATTTT. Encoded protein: CASSQGTPGNTIYF. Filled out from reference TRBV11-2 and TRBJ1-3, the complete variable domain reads EAGVAQSPRYKIIEKRQSVAFWCNPISGHATLYWYQQILGQGPKLLIQFQNNGVVDDSQLPKDRFSAERLKGVDSTLKIQPAKLEDSAVYLCASSQGTPGNTIYFGEGSWLTVV.

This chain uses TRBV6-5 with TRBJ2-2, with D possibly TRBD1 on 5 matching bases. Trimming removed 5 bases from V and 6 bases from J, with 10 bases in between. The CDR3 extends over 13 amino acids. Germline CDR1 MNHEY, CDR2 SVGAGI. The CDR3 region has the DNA TGTGCCAGCAGTGGATCAGGGCCCGGGGAGCTGTTTTTT. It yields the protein CASSGSGPGELFF.

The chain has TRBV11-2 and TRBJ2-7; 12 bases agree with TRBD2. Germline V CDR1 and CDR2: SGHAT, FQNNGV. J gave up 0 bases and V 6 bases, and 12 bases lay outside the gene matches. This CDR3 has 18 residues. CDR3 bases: TGTGCCAGCAGTCGCCCCGGGACTAGCGGGTTCAGCTCCTACGAGCAGTACTTC. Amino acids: CASSRPGTSGFSSYEQYF.

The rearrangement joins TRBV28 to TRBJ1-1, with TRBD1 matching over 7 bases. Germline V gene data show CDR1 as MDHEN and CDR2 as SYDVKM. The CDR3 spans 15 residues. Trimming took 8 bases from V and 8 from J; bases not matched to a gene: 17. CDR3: CASGTQGQLQGEAFF. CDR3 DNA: TGTGCCAGCGGGACACAGGGACAGTTGCAAGGAGAAGCTTTCTTT.

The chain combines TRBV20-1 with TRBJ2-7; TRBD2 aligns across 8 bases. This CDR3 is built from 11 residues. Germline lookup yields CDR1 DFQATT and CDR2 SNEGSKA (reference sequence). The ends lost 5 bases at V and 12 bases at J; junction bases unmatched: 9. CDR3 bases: TGCAGTGCTCCCCGGGGGGGCGGGTGGTACTTC. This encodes CSAPRGGGWYF.

The CDR3 protein is CASSRTGGNSGRSETQYF. The CDR3 coding sequence is TGTGCCAGCAGCCGGACAGGGGGCAATAGCGGGAGGTCGGAGACCCAGTACTTC. The chain joins TRBV2 to TRBJ2-5; D might be TRBD1 (11 bases). Germline CDR1 is SNHLY and CDR2 is FYNNEI. The V end lost 6 bases, the J end lost 5 bases, and 28 bases lay between the germline ends. The CDR3 has 18 amino acids.